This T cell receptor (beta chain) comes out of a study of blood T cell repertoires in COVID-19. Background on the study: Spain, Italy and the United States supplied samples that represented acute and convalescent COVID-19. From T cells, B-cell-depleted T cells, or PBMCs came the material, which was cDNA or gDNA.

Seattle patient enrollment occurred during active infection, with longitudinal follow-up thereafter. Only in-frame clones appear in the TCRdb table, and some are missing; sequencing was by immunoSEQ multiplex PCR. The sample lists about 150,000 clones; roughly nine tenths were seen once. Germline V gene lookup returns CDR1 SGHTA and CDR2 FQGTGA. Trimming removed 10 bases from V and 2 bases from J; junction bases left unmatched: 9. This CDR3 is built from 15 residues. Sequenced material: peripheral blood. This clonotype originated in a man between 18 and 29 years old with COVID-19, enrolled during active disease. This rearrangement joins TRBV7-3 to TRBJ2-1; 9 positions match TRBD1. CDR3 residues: CATAPTGGPYNEQFF. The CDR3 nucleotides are TGTGCCACCGCCCCGACAGGGGGTCCCTACAATGAGCAGTTCTTC.